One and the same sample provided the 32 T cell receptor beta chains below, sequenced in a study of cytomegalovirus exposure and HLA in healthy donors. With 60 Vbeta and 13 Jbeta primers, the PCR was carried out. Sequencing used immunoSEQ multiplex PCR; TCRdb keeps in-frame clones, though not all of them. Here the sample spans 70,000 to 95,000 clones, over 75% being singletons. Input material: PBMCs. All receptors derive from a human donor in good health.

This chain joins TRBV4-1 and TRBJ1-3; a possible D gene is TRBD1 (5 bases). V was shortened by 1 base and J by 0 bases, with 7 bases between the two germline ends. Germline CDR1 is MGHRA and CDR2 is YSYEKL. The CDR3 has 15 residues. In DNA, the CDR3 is TGCGCCAGCAGCCAAGTACAGGTCTCTGGAAACACCATATATTTT. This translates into CASSQVQVSGNTIYF.

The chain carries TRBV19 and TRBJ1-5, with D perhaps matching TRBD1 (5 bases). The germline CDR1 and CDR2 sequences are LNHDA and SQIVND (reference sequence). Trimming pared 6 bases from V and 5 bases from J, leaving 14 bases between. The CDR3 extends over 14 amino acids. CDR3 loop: CASRMGGDYQPQHF. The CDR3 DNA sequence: TGTGCCAGTAGAATGGGGGGGGATTATCAGCCCCAGCATTTT.

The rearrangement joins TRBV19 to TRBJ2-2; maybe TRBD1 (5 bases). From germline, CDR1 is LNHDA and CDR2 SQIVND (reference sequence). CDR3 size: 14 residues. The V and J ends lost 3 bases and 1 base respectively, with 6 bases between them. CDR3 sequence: CASSITGNTGELFF. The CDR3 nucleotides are TGTGCCAGTAGTATTACAGGGAACACCGGGGAGCTGTTTTTT.

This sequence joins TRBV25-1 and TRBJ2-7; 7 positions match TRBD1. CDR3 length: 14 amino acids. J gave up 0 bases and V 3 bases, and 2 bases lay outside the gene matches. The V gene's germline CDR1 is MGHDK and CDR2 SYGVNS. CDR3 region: CASSDRTGSYEQYF. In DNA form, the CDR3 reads TGTGCCAGCAGTGATCGGACAGGCTCCTACGAGCAGTACTTC.

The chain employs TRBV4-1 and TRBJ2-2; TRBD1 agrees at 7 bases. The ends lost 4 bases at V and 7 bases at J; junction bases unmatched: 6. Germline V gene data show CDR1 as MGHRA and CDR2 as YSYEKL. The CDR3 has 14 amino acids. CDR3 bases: TGCGCCAGCAGCCCAGACAGGGTGGGCGGGGAGCTGTTTTTT. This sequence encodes CASSPDRVGGELFF.

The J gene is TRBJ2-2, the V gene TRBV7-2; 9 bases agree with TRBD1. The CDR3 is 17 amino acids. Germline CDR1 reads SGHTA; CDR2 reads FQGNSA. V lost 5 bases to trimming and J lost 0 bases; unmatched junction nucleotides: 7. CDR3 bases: TGTGCCAGCAGCCGTGGGACAGGGAACGCGAACACCGGGGAGCTGTTTTTT. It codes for CASSRGTGNANTGELFF.

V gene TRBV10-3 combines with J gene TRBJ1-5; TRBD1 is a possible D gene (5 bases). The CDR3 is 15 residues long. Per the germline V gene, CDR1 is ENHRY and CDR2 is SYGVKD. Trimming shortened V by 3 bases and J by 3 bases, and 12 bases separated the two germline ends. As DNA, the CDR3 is TGTGCCATCAGTGACGGGGGGATGGACAATCAGCCCCAGCATTTT. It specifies CAISDGGMDNQPQHF.

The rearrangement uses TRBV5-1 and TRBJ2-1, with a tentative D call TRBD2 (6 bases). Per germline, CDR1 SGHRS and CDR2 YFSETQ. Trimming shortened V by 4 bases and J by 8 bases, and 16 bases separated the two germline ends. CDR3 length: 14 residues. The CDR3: CASSLGTWRDEQFF. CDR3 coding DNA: TGCGCCAGCAGCCTCGGGACGTGGAGGGATGAGCAGTTCTTC.

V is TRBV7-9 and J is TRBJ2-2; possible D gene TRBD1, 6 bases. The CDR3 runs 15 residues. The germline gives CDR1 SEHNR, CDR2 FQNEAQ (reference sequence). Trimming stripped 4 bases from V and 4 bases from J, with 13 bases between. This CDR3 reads CASSSPGTPTGELFF. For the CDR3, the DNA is TGTGCCAGCAGCTCCCCCGGGACACCCACCGGGGAGCTGTTTTTT.

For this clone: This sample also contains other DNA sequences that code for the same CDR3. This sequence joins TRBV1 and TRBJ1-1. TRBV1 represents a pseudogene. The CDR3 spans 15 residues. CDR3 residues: CTRLSLRTGDTEAFF. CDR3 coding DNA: TGCACCCGGTTAAGTTTGAGGACGGGGGACACTGAAGCTTTCTTT.

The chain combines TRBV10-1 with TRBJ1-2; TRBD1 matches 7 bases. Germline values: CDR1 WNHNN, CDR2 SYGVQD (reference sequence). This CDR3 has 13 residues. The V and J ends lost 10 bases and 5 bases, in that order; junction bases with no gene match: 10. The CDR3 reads CANKTGVNYGYTF. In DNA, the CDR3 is TGCGCCAATAAAACAGGGGTAAATTATGGCTACACCTTC.

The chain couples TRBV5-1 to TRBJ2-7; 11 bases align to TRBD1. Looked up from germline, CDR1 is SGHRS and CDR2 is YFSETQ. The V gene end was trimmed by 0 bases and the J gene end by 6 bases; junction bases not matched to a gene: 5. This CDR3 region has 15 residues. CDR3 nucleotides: TGCGCCAGCAGCTTGGAGGACAGGGGGCTCTCCGAGCAGTACTTC. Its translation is CASSLEDRGLSEQYF.

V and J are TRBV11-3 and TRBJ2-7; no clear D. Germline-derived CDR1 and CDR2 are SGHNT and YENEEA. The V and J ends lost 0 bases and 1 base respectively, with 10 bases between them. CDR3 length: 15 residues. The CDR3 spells CASSLDYGESYEQYF. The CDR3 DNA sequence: TGTGCCAGCAGCTTAGACTACGGAGAGTCCTACGAGCAGTACTTC.

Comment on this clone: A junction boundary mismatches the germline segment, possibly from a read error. CDR3 sequence reads: CASSVRGQSYGYPF. In nucleotides, the CDR3 is TGTGCCAGCAGTGTAAGGGGACAGTCCTATGGCTACCCCTTC. The V call is TRBV6-1, the J call TRBJ1-2; 7 bases match TRBD1. Germline lookup yields CDR1 MNHNS and CDR2 SASEGT. The length of the CDR3 is 14 residues.

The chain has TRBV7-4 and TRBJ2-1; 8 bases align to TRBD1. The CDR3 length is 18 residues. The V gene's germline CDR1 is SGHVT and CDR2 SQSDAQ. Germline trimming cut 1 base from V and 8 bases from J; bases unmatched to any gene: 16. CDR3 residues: CASSLEDRVIFLVDEQFF. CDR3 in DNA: TGTGCCAGCAGCTTAGAGGACAGGGTTATATTCTTAGTTGATGAGCAGTTCTTC.

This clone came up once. The CDR3 region has the DNA TGTGCCAGCAGCCATTTCGGGACTAGCGTATACCCCGGGGAGCTGTTTTTT. Encoded protein: CASSHFGTSVYPGELFF. The chain joins TRBV12-1 to TRBJ2-2; TRBD2, the table's D call, was not compared with the DNA. TRBV12-1 represents a pseudogene. This CDR3 has 17 residues.

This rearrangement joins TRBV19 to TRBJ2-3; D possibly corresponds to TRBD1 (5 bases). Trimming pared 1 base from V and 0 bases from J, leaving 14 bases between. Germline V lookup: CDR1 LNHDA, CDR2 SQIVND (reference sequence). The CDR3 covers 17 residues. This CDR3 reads CASSIVKTAASTDTQYF. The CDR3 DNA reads TGTGCCAGTAGTATAGTAAAGACAGCCGCTAGCACAGATACGCAGTATTTT.

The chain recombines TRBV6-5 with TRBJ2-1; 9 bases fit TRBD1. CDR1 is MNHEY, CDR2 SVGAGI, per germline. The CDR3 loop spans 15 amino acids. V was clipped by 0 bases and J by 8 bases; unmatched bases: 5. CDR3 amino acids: CASSYSWTGDYEQFF. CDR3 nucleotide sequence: TGTGCCAGCAGTTACTCGTGGACAGGGGATTATGAGCAGTTCTTC.

CDR3: CASSLGGPTEAFF. The CDR3 region has the DNA TGCGCCAGCAGCTTGGGGGGGCCCACTGAAGCTTTCTTT. This chain links TRBV5-1 with TRBJ1-1; the D gene is possibly TRBD1 (6 bases). The germline CDR1 and CDR2 sequences are SGHRS and YFSETQ. The CDR3 is 13 residues long. The V end lost 0 bases, the J end lost 4 bases, and 7 bases lay between the germline ends.

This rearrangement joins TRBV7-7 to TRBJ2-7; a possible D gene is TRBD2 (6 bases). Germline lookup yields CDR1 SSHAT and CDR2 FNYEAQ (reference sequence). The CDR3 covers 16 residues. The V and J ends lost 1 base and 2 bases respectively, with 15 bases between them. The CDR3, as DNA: TGTGCCAGCAGCTTAGAGTCAAGCGGGCAACCCTACGAGCAGTACTTC. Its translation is CASSLESSGQPYEQYF.

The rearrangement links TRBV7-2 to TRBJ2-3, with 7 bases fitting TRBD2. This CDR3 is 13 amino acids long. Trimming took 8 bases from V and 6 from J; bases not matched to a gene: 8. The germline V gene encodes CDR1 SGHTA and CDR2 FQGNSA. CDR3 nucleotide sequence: TGTGCCAGCTGCGGGGGTCAGCAGGATACGCAGTATTTT. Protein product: CASCGGQQDTQYF.

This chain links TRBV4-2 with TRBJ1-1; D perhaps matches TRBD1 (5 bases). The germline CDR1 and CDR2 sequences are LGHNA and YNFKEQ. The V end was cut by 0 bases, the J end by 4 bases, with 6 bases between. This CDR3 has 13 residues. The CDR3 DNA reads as TGTGCCAGCAGCCAAGAAGACAGCACTGAAGCTTTCTTT. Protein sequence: CASSQEDSTEAFF.

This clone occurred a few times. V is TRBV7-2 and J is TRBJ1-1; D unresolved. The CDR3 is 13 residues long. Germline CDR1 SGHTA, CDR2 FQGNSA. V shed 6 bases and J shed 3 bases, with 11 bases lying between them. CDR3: CASSPEGDTEAFF. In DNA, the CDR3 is TGTGCCAGCAGTCCGGAGGGCGACACTGAAGCTTTCTTT.

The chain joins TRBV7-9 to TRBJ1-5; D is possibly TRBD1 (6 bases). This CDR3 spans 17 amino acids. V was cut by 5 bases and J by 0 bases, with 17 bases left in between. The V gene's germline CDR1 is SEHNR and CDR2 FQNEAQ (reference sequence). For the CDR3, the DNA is TGTGCCAGCAGCCGAGGGCAACAGGGTTATAGCAATCAGCCCCAGCATTTT. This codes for CASSRGQQGYSNQPQHF. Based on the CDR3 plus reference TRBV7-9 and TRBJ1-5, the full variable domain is DTGVSQNPRHKITKRGQNVTFRCDPISEHNRLYWYRQTLGQGPEFLTYFQNEAQLEKSRLLSDRFSAERPKGSFSTLEIQRTEQGDSAMYLCASSRGQQGYSNQPQHFGDGTRLSIL.

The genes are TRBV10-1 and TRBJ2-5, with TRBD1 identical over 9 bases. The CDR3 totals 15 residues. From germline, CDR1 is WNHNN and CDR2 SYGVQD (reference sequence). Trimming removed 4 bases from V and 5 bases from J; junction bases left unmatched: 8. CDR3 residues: CASSAGTGIIETQYF. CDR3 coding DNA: TGCGCCAGCAGTGCCGGGACAGGGATTATCGAGACCCAGTACTTC.

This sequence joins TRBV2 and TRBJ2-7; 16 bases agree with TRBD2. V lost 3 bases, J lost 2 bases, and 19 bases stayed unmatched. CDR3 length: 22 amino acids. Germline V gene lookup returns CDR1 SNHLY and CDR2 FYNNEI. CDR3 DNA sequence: TGTGCCAGCAGTGAGCGGGGGGGAACCTGGCCCGGGACTAGCGGGGGGGCCTACGAGCAGTACTTC. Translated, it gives CASSERGGTWPGTSGGAYEQYF.

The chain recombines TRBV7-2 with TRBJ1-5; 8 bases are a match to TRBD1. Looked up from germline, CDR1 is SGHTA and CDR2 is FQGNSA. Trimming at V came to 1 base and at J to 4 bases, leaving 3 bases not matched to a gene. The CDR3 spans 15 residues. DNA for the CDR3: TGTGCCAGCAGCTTAGGACAGGGGAGGAATCAGCCCCAGCATTTT. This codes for CASSLGQGRNQPQHF.

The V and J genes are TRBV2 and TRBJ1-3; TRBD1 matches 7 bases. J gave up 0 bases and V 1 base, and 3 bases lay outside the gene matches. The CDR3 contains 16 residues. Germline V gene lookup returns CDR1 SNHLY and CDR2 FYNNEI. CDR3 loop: CASSEEGANSGNTIYF. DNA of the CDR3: TGTGCCAGCAGTGAAGAGGGGGCGAACTCTGGAAACACCATATATTTT.

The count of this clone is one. The CDR3 is CASSPDFINQPQHF. DNA of the CDR3: TGTGCCAGCTCACCTGACTTTATTAATCAGCCCCAGCATTTT. This chain joins TRBV18 and TRBJ1-5; no firm D call. CDR1 is KGHSH, CDR2 LQKENI, per germline. The CDR3 has 14 amino acids. V was pared by 3 bases and J by 4 bases, with 10 bases between.

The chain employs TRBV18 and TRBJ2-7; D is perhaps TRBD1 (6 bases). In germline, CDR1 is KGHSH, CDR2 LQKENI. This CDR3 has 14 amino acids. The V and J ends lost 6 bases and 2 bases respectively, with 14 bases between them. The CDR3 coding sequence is TGTGCCAGCTCCCCCCGGGACACCCCCTACGAGCAGTACTTC. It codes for CASSPRDTPYEQYF. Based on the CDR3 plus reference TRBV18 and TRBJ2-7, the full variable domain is NAGVMQNPRHLVRRRGQEARLRCSPMKGHSHVYWYRQLPEEGLKFMVYLQKENIIDESGMPKERFSAEFPKEGPSILRIQQVVRGDSAAYFCASSPRDTPYEQYFGPGTRLTVT.

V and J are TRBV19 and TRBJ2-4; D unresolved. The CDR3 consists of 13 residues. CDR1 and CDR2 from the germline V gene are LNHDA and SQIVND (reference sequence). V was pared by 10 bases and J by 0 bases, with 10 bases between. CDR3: CATRPGAKNIQYF. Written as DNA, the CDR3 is TGTGCCACCCGACCGGGAGCCAAAAACATTCAGTACTTC. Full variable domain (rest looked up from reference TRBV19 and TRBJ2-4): DGGITQSPKYLFRKEGQNVTLSCEQNLNHDAMYWYRQDPGQGLRLIYYSQIVNDFQKGDIAEGYSVSREKKESFPLTVTSAQKNPTAFYLCATRPGAKNIQYFGAGTRLSVL.

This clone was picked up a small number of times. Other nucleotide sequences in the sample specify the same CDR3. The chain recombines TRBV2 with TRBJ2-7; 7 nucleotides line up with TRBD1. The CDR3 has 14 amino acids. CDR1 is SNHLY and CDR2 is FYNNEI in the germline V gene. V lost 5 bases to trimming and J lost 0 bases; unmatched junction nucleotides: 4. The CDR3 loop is CASSWDRSSYEQYF. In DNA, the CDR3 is TGTGCCAGCAGTTGGGACAGAAGCTCCTACGAGCAGTACTTC.